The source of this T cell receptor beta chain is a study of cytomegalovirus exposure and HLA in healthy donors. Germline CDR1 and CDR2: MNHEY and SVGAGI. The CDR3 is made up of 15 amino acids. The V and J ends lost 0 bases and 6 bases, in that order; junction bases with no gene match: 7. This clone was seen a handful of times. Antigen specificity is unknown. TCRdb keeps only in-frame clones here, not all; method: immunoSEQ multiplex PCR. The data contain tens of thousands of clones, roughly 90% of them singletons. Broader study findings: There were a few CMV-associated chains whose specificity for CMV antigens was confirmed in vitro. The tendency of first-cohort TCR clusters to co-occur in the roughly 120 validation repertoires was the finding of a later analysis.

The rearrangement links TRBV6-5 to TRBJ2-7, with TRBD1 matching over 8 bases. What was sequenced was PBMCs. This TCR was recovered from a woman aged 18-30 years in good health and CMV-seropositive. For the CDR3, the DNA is TGTGCCAGCAGTTACTCCCCGGACAGGGTGGGCGAGCAGTACTTC. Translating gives CASSYSPDRVGEQYF.